This TCR beta chain was documented in a study of T cells in localized non-small cell lung cancer. Profiled with immunoSEQ multiplex PCR; TCRdb holds only in-frame clones, not every one. The table records around 41,000 clones, more than 70% of them present only once. Only one count was recorded for this clone. V was clipped by 5 bases and J by 7 bases, with 21 bases between them. CDR1 and CDR2 from the germline V gene are SGHAT and FQNNGV. The CDR3 totals 15 residues. This sequence originates from a female donor of 60 years or more with stage I squamous cell lung carcinoma. The sequencing used peripheral blood, collected before any cancer treatment. The chain is built from TRBV11-2 and TRBJ2-7, with D possibly TRBD1 on 7 matching bases. Here the CDR3 DNA reads TGTGCCAGCAGCAGGGGGCCGACAGAAAGCGGGGAGCAGTACTTC. Translation gives CASSRGPTESGEQYF.